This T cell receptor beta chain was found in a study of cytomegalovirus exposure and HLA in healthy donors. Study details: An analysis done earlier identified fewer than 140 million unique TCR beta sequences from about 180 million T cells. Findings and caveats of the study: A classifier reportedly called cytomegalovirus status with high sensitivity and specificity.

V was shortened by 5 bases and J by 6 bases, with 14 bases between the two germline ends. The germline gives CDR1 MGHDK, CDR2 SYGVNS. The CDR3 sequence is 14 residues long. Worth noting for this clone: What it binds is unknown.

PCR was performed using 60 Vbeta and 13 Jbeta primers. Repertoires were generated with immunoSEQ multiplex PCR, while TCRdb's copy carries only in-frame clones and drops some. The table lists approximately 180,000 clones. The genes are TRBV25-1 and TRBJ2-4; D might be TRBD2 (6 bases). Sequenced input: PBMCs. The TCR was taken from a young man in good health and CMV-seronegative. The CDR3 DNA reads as TGTGCCAGCAGTTCCCCTCTGGGGGGAAACATTCAGTACTTC. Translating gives CASSSPLGGNIQYF.